Below, 19 T cell receptor beta chains from the same sample are listed, as sequenced in a study of shared clonotypes between healthy human individuals. The protocol was immunoSEQ multiplex PCR, while the TCRdb copy is restricted to in-frame clones and leaves out a portion. The table has some 2,100,000 clones, around 95% seen once. Sequencing was performed on naive CD4+ T cells sorted from blood. The subset denotes: CD45RA+ positively selected. The receptors derive from a man in his late teens or twenties in good health.

V and J are TRBV6-1 and TRBJ2-1; D is uncertain. V gave up 3 bases and J gave up 10 bases, with 16 bases separating them. The germline V gene encodes CDR1 MNHNS and CDR2 SASEGT. This CDR3 has 14 residues. The DNA of the CDR3 is TGTGCCAGCAGTGAGGTTTCCATTAACGGCGAGCAGTTCTTC. It translates to CASSEVSINGEQFF.

This chain links TRBV10-3 with TRBJ2-7; unclear D gene. Deletions cut 5 bases from V and 4 bases from J, with 18 bases between. Per germline, CDR1 ENHRY and CDR2 SYGVKD. The CDR3 length is 15 residues. The CDR3 is CAISSDPSFAYEQYF. The CDR3 nucleotides read TGTGCCATCAGTTCCGACCCATCCTTCGCGTACGAGCAGTACTTC.

The chain couples TRBV21-1 to TRBJ1-5; the tabulated D call, TRBD1, remains unverified against the DNA. TRBV21-1 is recorded as a pseudogene. CDR3 length: 18 amino acids. In DNA form, the CDR3 reads TGTGCCAGCAGCACTTGGACAGTTTCCACAAATAGCAATCAGCCCCAGCATTTT. Its protein is CASSTWTVSTNSNQPQHF.

The chain recombines TRBV7-9 with TRBJ1-5, with 7 bases that match TRBD1. The V segment lost 6 bases and the J segment 0 bases; nucleotides outside the gene matches: 5. CDR3 length equals 15 residues. Germline values: CDR1 SEHNR, CDR2 FQNEAQ (reference sequence). The CDR3 sequence: CASSPTGDSNQPQHF. The CDR3 coding sequence is TGTGCCAGCAGTCCAACAGGGGATAGCAATCAGCCCCAGCATTTT.

The table lists this clone with a few counts. As DNA, the CDR3 is TGTGCCATCGCTATGGACACTGAAGCTTTCTTT. Amino acids: CAIAMDTEAFF. This chain joins TRBV10-3 and TRBJ1-1; D is unresolved. Trimming removed 8 bases from V and 3 bases from J, with 7 bases in between. The CDR3 runs 11 residues. Germline CDR1 is ENHRY and CDR2 is SYGVKD.

As for this clone: This sample includes further DNA sequences coding for the same CDR3. The J gene is TRBJ2-1, the V gene TRBV9; 8 bases are a match to TRBD2. CDR3 length equals 15 residues. The V gene's germline CDR1 is SGDLS and CDR2 YYNGEE. The V and J ends lost 4 bases and 4 bases, in that order; junction bases with no gene match: 7. As DNA, the CDR3 is TGTGCCAGCAGCCCAAGACTAGCGTTGTACAATGAGCAGTTCTTC. As protein: CASSPRLALYNEQFF.

The rearrangement joins TRBV7-9 to TRBJ2-5; the D call may be TRBD1 or TRBD2 (6 bases each). Trimming removed 6 bases at V and 2 bases at J, with 28 bases between. The CDR3 totals 19 residues. CDR1 is SEHNR and CDR2 is FQNEAQ in the germline V gene (reference sequence). The DNA for the CDR3 is TGTGCCAGCAGGTTTAAGCCCATTGGAGGGGGAACCTTTCAAGAGACCCAGTACTTC. Protein product: CASRFKPIGGGTFQETQYF.

The chain employs TRBV19 and TRBJ2-5, with 9 bases identical to TRBD2. CDR1 is LNHDA and CDR2 is SQIVND in the germline V gene (reference sequence). The CDR3 runs to 18 residues. Trimming at V came to 9 bases and at J to 2 bases, leaving 19 bases not matched to a gene. CDR3 bases: TGTGCCAGCTCTTCGACCGGGACTAGCCTACGCGTACAAGAGACCCAGTACTTC. Its protein is CASSSTGTSLRVQETQYF.

The chain combines TRBV5-1 with TRBJ2-2, with TRBD2 identical over 8 bases. This CDR3 is built from 16 residues. The junction had 7 bases not matched to a gene; V was cut back by 2 bases and J by 4 bases. CDR1 is SGHRS and CDR2 is YFSETQ in the germline V gene. In nucleotides, the CDR3 is TGCGCCAGCAGCTTCGTCAGCGGGAGCAGCACCGGGGAGCTGTTTTTT. As protein: CASSFVSGSSTGELFF. The variable domain in full, with the rest retrieved from reference TRBV5-1 and TRBJ2-2, is KAGVTQTPRYLIKTRGQQVTLSCSPISGHRSVSWYQQTPGQGLQFLFEYFSETQRNKGNFPGRFSGRQFSNSRSEMNVSTLELGDSALYLCASSFVSGSSTGELFFGEGSRLTVL.

The chain couples TRBV7-8 to TRBJ2-7; TRBD1 matches 9 bases. The CDR3 loop spans 14 amino acids. Trimming removed 4 bases from V and 3 bases from J; junction bases left unmatched: 4. The V gene's germline CDR1 is SGHVS and CDR2 FQNEAQ. The CDR3 nucleotides are TGTGCCAGCAGCTCACGGACAGGGGACTACGAGCAGTACTTC. Encoded protein: CASSSRTGDYEQYF.

The V and J genes are TRBV2 and TRBJ2-3, with 7 bases fitting TRBD2. This CDR3 contains 13 residues. The J segment lost 2 bases and the V segment lost 7 bases, leaving 3 bases of the junction unmatched. Germline V gene data show CDR1 as SNHLY and CDR2 as FYNNEI. The CDR3 DNA reads as TGTGCCAGCACTAGCGGTTTCACAGATACGCAGTATTTT. Its translation is CASTSGFTDTQYF.

The rearrangement uses TRBV4-3 and TRBJ2-1; weak D call: TRBD2 (5 bases). Trimming removed 2 bases at V and 7 bases at J, with 6 bases between. The germline V gene has CDR1 LGHNA and CDR2 YSLEER. This CDR3 is 12 amino acids long. The CDR3 nucleotides read TGCGCCAGCAGCCAAATAGCGAATGAGCAGTTCTTC. This sequence encodes CASSQIANEQFF.

In regard to this clone: One junction end does not reproduce the germline sequence, and a read error may be involved. The chain combines TRBV2 with TRBJ2-4; D perhaps matches TRBD2 (6 bases). CDR3 length: 9 residues. Germline lookup yields CDR1 SNHLY and CDR2 FYNNEI. Here the CDR3 DNA reads TGTGCCAGCAGTGACCGGGGGAACTTC. Encoded protein: CASSDRGNF.

With regard to this clone: The sample has other DNA sequences that encode this CDR3 too. The chain recombines TRBV18 with TRBJ2-7, with D unclear. The CDR3 totals 12 residues. Germline V gives CDR1 KGHSH, CDR2 LQKENI. Trimming removed 2 bases from V and 4 bases from J, with 6 bases in between. DNA for the CDR3: TGTGCCAGCTCACCATCGGCGTACGAGCAGTACTTC. Its translation: CASSPSAYEQYF.

The V gene is TRBV6-1, the J gene TRBJ2-7; 9 bases match TRBD2. The CDR3 is 15 amino acids. Germline CDR1 reads MNHNS; CDR2 reads SASEGT. After removal of 2 bases from V and 5 bases from J, the junction contained 7 bases not matched to a gene. The CDR3 loop reads CASSEPGLASHEQYF. CDR3 DNA sequence: TGTGCCAGCAGTGAACCGGGACTAGCAAGCCACGAGCAGTACTTC.

The chain combines TRBV2 with TRBJ2-4; D possibly corresponds to TRBD2 (6 bases). The germline CDR1 and CDR2 sequences are SNHLY and FYNNEI. The ends were cut back, 6 bases at V and 6 bases at J, with 9 bases in the middle. CDR3 size: 12 residues. The DNA of the CDR3 is TGTGCCAGCAGGGACTACGGAAACATTCAGTACTTC. This encodes CASRDYGNIQYF.

This chain uses TRBV5-1 with TRBJ2-7, with D possibly TRBD1 on 6 matching bases. Per the germline V gene, CDR1 is SGHRS and CDR2 is YFSETQ. Trimming shortened V by 4 bases and J by 6 bases, and 23 bases separated the two germline ends. The CDR3 length is 16 residues. CDR3 region: CASSRNNRASESEQYF. The CDR3 nucleotides read TGCGCCAGCAGCCGAAATAACAGGGCGTCGGAGTCCGAGCAGTACTTC.

With respect to this clone: Other nucleotide sequences from this sample produce the same CDR3. The CDR3 sequence: CAWSGDSDQPQHF. CDR3 DNA sequence: TGTGCCTGGAGTGGGGACAGCGATCAGCCCCAGCATTTT. The chain recombines TRBV30 with TRBJ1-5; TRBD1 agrees at 7 bases. Germline CDR1 GTSNPN, CDR2 SVGIG (reference sequence). Trimming cost V 1 base and J 5 bases; bases outside gene matches: 2. This CDR3 has 13 amino acids.

This chain joins TRBV6-5 and TRBJ1-1; D call uncertain. Trimming removed 2 bases at V and 4 bases at J, with 8 bases between. CDR3 length: 13 residues. Germline CDR1 reads MNHEY; CDR2 reads SVGAGI. The CDR3 DNA sequence: TGTGCCAGCAGTTACGAAGGGTTCACTGAAGCTTTCTTT. It yields the protein CASSYEGFTEAFF.